The 3 T cell receptor beta chains reported below all come from one sample, sequenced in a study of cytomegalovirus exposure and HLA in healthy donors. Clones were read by immunoSEQ multiplex PCR, and TCRdb kept only the in-frame ones, dropping some. There are approximately 130,000 clones in the sample; over 65% occur only once, and 2.1% lies in the top ten. Sequenced: PBMCs. The receptors shown here come from a woman aged 25 to 39 in good health and CMV-seronegative.

The chain is built from TRBV5-5 and TRBJ2-7, with 7 bases aligning to TRBD1. The CDR3 is made up of 16 amino acids. V dropped 3 bases and J dropped 2; count of bases not matched to a gene: 11. CDR1 and CDR2 (germline): SGHKS, YYEKEE (reference sequence). CDR3 nucleotides: TGTGCCAGCAGCTCCCCCCGGGACAGAACGCCCTACGAGCAGTACTTC. Amino acid sequence: CASSSPRDRTPYEQYF. Together with reference TRBV5-5 and TRBJ2-7, the CDR3 gives the full variable domain: DAGVTQSPTHLIKTRGQQVTLRCSPISGHKSVSWYQQVLGQGPQFIFQYYEKEERGRGNFPDRFSARQFPNYSSELNVNALLLGDSALYLCASSSPRDRTPYEQYFGPGTRLTVT.

J is TRBJ2-1 and V is TRBV2; 7 bases line up with TRBD2. From germline, CDR1 is SNHLY and CDR2 FYNNEI. The V segment lost 10 bases and the J segment 4 bases; nucleotides outside the gene matches: 7. The CDR3 consists of 13 residues. The CDR3 sequence: CATKAGLYNEQFF. CDR3 bases: TGTGCCACGAAAGCGGGGCTATACAATGAGCAGTTCTTC.

This chain connects TRBV29-1 to TRBJ1-2, with TRBD1 matching over 7 bases. V trimming: 3 bases; J trimming: 3 bases; junction bases outside the gene matches: 10. This CDR3 comprises 15 residues. Per germline, CDR1 SQVTM and CDR2 ANQGSEA. In DNA, the CDR3 is TGCAGCGTTGACGGCGAGGGCAGGGGGGACTATGGCTACACCTTC. Translated: CSVDGEGRGDYGYTF. The full variable domain, completed using reference TRBV29-1 and TRBJ1-2, is SAVISQKPSRDICQRGTSLTIQCQVDSQVTMMFWYRQQPGQSLTLIATANQGSEATYESGFVIDKFPISRPNLTFSTLTVSNMSPEDSSIYLCSVDGEGRGDYGYTFGSGTRLTVV.